This T cell receptor (beta chain) was sequenced in a study of multiple sclerosis patients with progressive multifocal leukoencephalopathy. The study, taken as a whole, reports: PML-onset expanded TRB clones were detectable before and during natalizumab therapy.

Clones were read by immunoSEQ multiplex PCR, and TCRdb kept only the in-frame ones, dropping some. Of approximately 27,000 clones listed, 85% to 90% are singletons. About this clone: What it binds is not known.

As for time point: before natalizumab initiation. T0 refers to blood drawn before natalizumab was first infused. This receptor was identified in a human donor with multiple sclerosis. Sequencing was done on a sample of PBMCs.

The CDR3 here is CASSQGPPDGGNGYTF. For the CDR3, the DNA is TGTGCCAGCAGCCAAGGTCCCCCGGACGGCGGGAATGGCTACACCTTC. The rearrangement links TRBV4-2 to TRBJ1-2; D remains ambiguous. V was pared by 1 base and J by 6 bases, with 18 bases between. CDR1 and CDR2 from the germline V gene are LGHNA and YNFKEQ. This CDR3 region has 16 residues.